This T cell receptor beta chain was profiled in a study of PD-1 blockade in mismatch repair-deficient tumors (dated by TCRdb to the late 2010s). The study in broad terms: Between September 2013 and late 2016, 75 to 95 consecutive patients with eleven to twelve mismatch repair-deficient cancer types, all previously treated and progressing, were enrolled in the trial. Tumor-associated T cell clones in the peripheral blood of patients responding to PD-1 blockade were tracked using deep sequencing of TCR CDR3 regions. What the study reported, not specific to this receptor: Rapid expansion after pembrolizumab followed by contraction, generally before radiologic responses, was shown by tumor-resident clones, which were often undetectable in blood before treatment.

The library relied on the immunoSEQ multiplex PCR assay. This immuneACCESS table, as held by TCRdb, lists in-frame sequences with V and J called but not all clones. Of the missing ones, under half trace to an unresolved V gene in checked studies; the others have no known cause. For this sample the table gives about 130,000 clones, of which around nine tenths were detected only once. About 11% of the sample is taken by the ten largest. The CDR3 measures 17 amino acids from cysteine to phenylalanine. Left in the record is the CDR3 DNA by itself, 51 bases read in frame from the first base. The germline ends are 15 bases apart after V is trimmed by 1 base and J by 2 bases. Per the germline V gene, ENHRY is the CDR1 and SYGVKD is the CDR2. For each enrolled patient, mismatch repair deficiency was established using either polymerase chain reaction or immunohistochemistry. A few patients who responded to pembrolizumab therapy underwent TCR sequencing. The phase II trial prospectively evaluated PD-1 blockade with pembrolizumab in advanced mismatch repair-deficient cancers, independent of tissue of origin. Peripheral blood T cell samples were serially collected before and at multiple times after PD-1 blockade was started. The timing of each blood sample was reported as weeks after the first dose of pembrolizumab.

This clone showed up just once. Its target antigen remains unknown. No quality values exist for individual bases; no much larger clone is one base distant. The TCR sequence derives from an adult with mismatch repair-deficient cancer. The chain is assembled from TRBV10-3 and TRBJ2-1; TRBD1 is perhaps the D gene, given 5 matching bases. This specimen consisted of peripheral blood, obtained about 17 months after starting pembrolizumab. The CDR3 has the sequence CAISELRGQGTYNEQFF. The DNA sequence is as follows: TGTGCCATCAGTGAGTTACGTGGGCAGGGAACCTACAATGAGCAGTTCTTC.